This T cell receptor beta chain was obtained from a study of T cells in narcolepsy. Study-level findings and limits: Reportedly, autoreactive clonotypes were serially detected in patients' blood but not controls'. Autoreactive HCRT-specific and TRIB2-specific clonotypes were marked in same-patient CSF-versus-blood CD4+ comparisons.

Sequencing was performed with immunoSEQ multiplex PCR; in TCRdb, only in-frame clones are kept and a portion is missing. The table includes 30,000 to 45,000 clones, approximately 90% detected once. This clone was seen only once. Its target is unknown. The length of the CDR3 is 14 residues. The V segment lost 4 bases and the J segment 4 bases; nucleotides outside the gene matches: 5. CDR1 and CDR2 from the germline V gene are LGHNA and YNFKEQ. The sample taken for sequencing was CD45RA- memory CD4+ T cells from PBMCs. The J gene is TRBJ2-5, the V gene TRBV4-2, with 8 positions matching TRBD2. This receptor was obtained from a human donor with narcolepsy. The CDR3 nucleotides are TGTGCCAGCAGCCCGGGAGGGGTGGCAGAGACCCAGTACTTC. Amino acids: CASSPGGVAETQYF.